The clone carrying this T cell receptor (beta chain) turned up a few times. Using its own MiXCR run on the 5' RACE reads, TCRdb lists one record per CDR3 protein. The sample yields approximately 270,000 distinct CDR3 sequences, around 15% seen once. The CDR3 loop spans 15 amino acids. Germline CDR1 is SGHAT and CDR2 is FQDESV (reference sequence). V lost 4 bases, J lost 4 bases, and 8 bases stayed unmatched. This record comes from a study of T-cell memory formation after mild COVID-19. The V call is TRBV11-1, the J call TRBJ1-2, with 8 bases that match TRBD1. The specimen sequenced was PBMCs or a T cell subset sorted from them (not recorded which). The TCR was taken from a man aged 18 to 30 who had mild COVID-19 (a few samples of this study predate the infection). Cell type and time point are not known. CDR3 region: CASSSAGGTLYGYTF. The CDR3 nucleotides are TGTGCCAGCAGCTCAGCAGGGGGCACCCTCTATGGCTACACCTTC.